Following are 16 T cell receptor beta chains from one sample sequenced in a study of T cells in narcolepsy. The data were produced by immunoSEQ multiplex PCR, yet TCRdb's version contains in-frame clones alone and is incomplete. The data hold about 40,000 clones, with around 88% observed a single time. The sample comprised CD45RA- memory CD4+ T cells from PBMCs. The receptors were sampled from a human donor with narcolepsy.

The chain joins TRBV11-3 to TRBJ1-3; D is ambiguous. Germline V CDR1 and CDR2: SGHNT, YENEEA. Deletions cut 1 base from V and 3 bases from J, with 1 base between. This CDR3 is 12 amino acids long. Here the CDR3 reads CASSLVGNTIYF. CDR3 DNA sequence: TGTGCCAGCAGCTTAGTTGGAAACACCATATATTTT. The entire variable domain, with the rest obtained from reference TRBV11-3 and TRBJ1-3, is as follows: EAGVVQSPRYKIIEKKQPVAFWCNPISGHNTLYWYLQNLGQGPELLIRYENEEAVDDSQLPKDRFSAERLKGVDSTLKIQPAELGDSAVYLCASSLVGNTIYFGEGSWLTVV.

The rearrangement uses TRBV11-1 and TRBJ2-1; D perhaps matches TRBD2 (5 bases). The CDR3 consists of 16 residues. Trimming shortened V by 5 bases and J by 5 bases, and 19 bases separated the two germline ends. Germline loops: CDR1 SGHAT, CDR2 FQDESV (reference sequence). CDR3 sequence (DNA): TGTGCCAGCAGCACAACCCTTGGCCTCGGGAACAATGAGCAGTTCTTC. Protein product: CASSTTLGLGNNEQFF.

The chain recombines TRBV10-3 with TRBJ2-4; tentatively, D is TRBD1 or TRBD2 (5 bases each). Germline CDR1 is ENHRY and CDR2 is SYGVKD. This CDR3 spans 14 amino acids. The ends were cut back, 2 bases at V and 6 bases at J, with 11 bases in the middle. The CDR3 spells CAISEPRGGNIQYF. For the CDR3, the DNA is TGTGCCATCAGTGAGCCGAGGGGTGGAAACATTCAGTACTTC.

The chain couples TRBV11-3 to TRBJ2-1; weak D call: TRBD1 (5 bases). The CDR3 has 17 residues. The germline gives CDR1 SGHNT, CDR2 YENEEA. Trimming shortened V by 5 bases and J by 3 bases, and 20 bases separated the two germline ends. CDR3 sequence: CASSRYTGRQDYNEQFF. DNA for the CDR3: TGTGCCAGCAGCCGATATACAGGACGCCAGGACTACAATGAGCAGTTCTTC. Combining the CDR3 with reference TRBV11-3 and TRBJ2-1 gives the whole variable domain EAGVVQSPRYKIIEKKQPVAFWCNPISGHNTLYWYLQNLGQGPELLIRYENEEAVDDSQLPKDRFSAERLKGVDSTLKIQPAELGDSAVYLCASSRYTGRQDYNEQFFGPGTRLTVL.

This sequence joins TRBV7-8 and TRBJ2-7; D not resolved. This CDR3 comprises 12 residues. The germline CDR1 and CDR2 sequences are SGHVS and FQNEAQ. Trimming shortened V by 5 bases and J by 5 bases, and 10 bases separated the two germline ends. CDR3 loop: CASSLSRDEQYF. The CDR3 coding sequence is TGTGCCAGCAGCCTCTCTAGGGACGAGCAGTACTTC.

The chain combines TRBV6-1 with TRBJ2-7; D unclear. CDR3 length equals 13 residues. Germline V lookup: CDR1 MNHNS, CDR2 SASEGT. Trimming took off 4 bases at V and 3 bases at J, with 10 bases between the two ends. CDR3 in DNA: TGTGCCAGCAGTGTCAACAGTGGCTACGAGCAGTACTTC. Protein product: CASSVNSGYEQYF.

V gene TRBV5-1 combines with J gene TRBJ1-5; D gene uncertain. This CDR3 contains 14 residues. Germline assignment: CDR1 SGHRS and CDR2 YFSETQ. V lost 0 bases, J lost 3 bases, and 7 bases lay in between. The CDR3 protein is CASSLDGFNQPQHF. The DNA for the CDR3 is TGCGCCAGCAGCTTGGATGGTTTCAATCAGCCCCAGCATTTT.

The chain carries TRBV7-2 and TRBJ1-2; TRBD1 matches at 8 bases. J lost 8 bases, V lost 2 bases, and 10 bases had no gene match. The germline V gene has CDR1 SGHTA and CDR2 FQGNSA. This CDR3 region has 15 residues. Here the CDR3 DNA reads TGTGCCAGCAGCTTAACCCGGACAGGGAGGATCGGCTACACCTTC. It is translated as CASSLTRTGRIGYTF.

The CDR3 sequence: CASSSLVAFTEAFF. The CDR3 DNA reads TGTGCCAGCAGCTCACTCGTTGCGTTCACTGAAGCTTTCTTT. The chain is built from TRBV27 and TRBJ1-1; D is undetermined. The CDR3 has 14 residues. V lost 6 bases and J 4 bases, leaving 15 bases between the germline ends. The germline gives CDR1 MNHEY, CDR2 SMNVEV (reference sequence).

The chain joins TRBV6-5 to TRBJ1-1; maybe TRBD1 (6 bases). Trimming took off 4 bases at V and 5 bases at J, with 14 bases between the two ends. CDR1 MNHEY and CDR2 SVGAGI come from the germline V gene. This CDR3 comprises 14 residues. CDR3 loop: CASSSPHRVTEAFF. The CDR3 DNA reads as TGTGCCAGCAGTTCCCCCCACAGGGTTACTGAAGCTTTCTTT.

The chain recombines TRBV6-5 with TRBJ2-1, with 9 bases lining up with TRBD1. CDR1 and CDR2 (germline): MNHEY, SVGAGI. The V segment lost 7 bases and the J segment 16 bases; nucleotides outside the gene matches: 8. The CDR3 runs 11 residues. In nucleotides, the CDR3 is TGTGCCAGCACGGGCGACAGGGGGTTTTTCTTC. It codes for CASTGDRGFFF.

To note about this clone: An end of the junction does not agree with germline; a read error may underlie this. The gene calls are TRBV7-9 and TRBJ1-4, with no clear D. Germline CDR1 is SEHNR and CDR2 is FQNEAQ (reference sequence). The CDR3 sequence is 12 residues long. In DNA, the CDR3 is TGTGCCAGCAGCTTAGTCTACGAAAACCTGTTTTTT. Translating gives CASSLVYENLFF.

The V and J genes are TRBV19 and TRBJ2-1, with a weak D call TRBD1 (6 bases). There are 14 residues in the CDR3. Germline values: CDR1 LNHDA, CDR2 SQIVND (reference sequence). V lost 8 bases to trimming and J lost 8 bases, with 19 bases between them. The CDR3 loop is CASAVRGGRDEQFF. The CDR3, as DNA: TGTGCCAGTGCGGTGAGAGGGGGACGGGATGAGCAGTTCTTC.

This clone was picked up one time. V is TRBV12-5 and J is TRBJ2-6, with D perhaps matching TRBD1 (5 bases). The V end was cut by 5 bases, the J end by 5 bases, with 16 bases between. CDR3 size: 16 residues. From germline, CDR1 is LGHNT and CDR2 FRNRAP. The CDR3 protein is CASGDAGQSRANVLTF. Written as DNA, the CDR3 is TGTGCTAGTGGTGATGCAGGACAAAGTCGGGCCAACGTCCTGACTTTC.

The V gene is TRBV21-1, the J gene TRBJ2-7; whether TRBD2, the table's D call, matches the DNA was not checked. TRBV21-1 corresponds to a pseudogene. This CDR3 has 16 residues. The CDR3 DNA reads TGTGCCAGCAGCAAAGGCGGTGCGGGACCACATCACGAGCAGTACTTC. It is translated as CASSKGGAGPHHEQYF.

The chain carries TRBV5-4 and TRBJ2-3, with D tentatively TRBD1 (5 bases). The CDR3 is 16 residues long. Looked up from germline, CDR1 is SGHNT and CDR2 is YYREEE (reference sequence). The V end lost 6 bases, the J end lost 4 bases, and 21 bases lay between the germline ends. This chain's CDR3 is CASTPSIRVMADTQYF. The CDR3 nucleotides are TGTGCCAGCACCCCCTCTATCAGGGTGATGGCAGATACGCAGTATTTT.